This T cell receptor (beta chain) stems from a study of response to subunit inactivated influenza vaccine. Study results and caveats: New T cells are recruited in small numbers by each seasonal influenza vaccination, according to the authors' suggestion.

Each CDR3 protein is one row after TCRdb ran MiXCR on the RT-PCR reads. The sample contains more than 400,000 distinct CDR3 sequences, about 7.2% of which appear only once. This clonotype was seen a few times. Its cognate antigen is unknown. Sequences were derived from PBMCs from blood, sampled about 24 months after vaccination. This receptor was taken from a man between 50 and 69 years old who received an inactivated influenza vaccine.

Here the CDR3 DNA reads TGTGCCAGCAGTTTCGGCGGGAGGTTGGCAGATACGCAGTATTTT. It translates to CASSFGGRLADTQYF. The chain uses TRBV28 and TRBJ2-3; 8 bases align to TRBD2. Per germline, CDR1 MDHEN and CDR2 SYDVKM. The CDR3 contains 15 residues. With 3 bases clipped from V and 4 bases from J, the junction kept 6 bases outside the gene matches.